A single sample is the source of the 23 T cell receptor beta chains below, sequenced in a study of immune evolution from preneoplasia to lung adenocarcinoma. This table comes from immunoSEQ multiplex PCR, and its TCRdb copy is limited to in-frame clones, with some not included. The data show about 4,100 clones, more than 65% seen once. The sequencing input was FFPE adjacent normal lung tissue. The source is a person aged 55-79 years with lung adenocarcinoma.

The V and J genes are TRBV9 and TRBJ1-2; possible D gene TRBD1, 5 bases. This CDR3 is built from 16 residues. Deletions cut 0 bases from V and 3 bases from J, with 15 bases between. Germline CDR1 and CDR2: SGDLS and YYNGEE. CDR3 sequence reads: CASSVAGAGLHYGYTF. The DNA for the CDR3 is TGTGCCAGCAGCGTAGCTGGGGCAGGGCTACACTATGGCTACACCTTC. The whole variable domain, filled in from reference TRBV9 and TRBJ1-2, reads DSGVTQTPKHLITATGQRVTLRCSPRSGDLSVYWYQQSLDQGLQFLIQYYNGEERAKGNILERFSAQQFPDLHSELNLSSLELGDSALYFCASSVAGAGLHYGYTFGSGTRLTVV.

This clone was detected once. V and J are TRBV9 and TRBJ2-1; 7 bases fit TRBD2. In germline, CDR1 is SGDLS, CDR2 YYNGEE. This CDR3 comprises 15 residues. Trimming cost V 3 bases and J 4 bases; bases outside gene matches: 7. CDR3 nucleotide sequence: TGTGCCAGCAGCGGACAGCCGGGGGGATACAATGAGCAGTTCTTC. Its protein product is CASSGQPGGYNEQFF.

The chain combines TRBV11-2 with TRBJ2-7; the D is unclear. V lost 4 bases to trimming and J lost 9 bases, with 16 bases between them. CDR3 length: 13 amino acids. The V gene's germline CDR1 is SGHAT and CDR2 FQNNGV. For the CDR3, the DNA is TGTGCCAGCAGCTCCCCGAACCACCCCGGGCAGTACTTC. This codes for CASSSPNHPGQYF.

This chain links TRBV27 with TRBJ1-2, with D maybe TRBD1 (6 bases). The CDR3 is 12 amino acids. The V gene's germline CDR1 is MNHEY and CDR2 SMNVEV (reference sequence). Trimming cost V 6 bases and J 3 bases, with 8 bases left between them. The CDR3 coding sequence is TGTGCCAGCAGAGGGGGGCACTATGGCTACACCTTC. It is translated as CASRGGHYGYTF.

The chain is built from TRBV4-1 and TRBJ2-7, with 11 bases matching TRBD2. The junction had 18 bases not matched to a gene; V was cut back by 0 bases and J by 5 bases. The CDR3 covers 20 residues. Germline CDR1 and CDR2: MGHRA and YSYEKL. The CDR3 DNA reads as TGCGCCAGCAGCCAAGAGCTTGGGACTAGCGGTCGTTCGTATTGGGACGAGCAGTACTTC. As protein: CASSQELGTSGRSYWDEQYF.

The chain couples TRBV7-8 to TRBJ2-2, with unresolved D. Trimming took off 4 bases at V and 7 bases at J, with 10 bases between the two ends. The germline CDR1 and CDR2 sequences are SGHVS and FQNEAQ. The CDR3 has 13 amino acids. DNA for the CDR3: TGTGCCAGCAGCTCCATCTTTCTCGGGGAGCTGTTTTTT. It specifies CASSSIFLGELFF.

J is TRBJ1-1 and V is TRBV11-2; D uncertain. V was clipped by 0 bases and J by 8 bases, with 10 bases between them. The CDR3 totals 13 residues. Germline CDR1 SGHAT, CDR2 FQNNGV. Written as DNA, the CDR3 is TGTGCCAGCAGCTTAGATTTCTTCGGCGAAGCTTTCTTT. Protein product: CASSLDFFGEAFF. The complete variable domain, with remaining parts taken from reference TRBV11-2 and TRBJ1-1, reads EAGVAQSPRYKIIEKRQSVAFWCNPISGHATLYWYQQILGQGPKLLIQFQNNGVVDDSQLPKDRFSAERLKGVDSTLKIQPAKLEDSAVYLCASSLDFFGEAFFGQGTRLTVV.

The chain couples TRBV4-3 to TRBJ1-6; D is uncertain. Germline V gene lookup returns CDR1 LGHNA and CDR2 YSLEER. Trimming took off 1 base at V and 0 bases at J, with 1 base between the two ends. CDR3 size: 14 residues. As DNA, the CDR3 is TGCGCCAGCAGCCAAGGCTCCTATAATTCACCCCTCCACTTT. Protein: CASSQGSYNSPLHF.

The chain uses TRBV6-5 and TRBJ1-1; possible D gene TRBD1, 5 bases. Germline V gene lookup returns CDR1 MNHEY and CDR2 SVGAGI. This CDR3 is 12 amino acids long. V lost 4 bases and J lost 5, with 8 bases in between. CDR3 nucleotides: TGTGCCAGCAGTTGGGGGGGGACTGAAGCTTTCTTT. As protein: CASSWGGTEAFF.

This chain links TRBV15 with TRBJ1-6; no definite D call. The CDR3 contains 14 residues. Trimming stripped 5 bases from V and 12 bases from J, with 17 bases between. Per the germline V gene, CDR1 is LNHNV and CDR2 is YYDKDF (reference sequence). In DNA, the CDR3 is TGTGCCACCAGCTTCCCTGATGGGGTTAAACCCCTCCACTTT. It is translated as CATSFPDGVKPLHF.

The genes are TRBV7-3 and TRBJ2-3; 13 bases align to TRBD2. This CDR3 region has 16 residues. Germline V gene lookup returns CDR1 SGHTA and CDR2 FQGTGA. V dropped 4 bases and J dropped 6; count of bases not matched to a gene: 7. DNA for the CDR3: TGTGCCAGCAGCTCCAGACTAGCGGGAGGCGGGGATACGCAGTATTTT. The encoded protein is CASSSRLAGGGDTQYF.

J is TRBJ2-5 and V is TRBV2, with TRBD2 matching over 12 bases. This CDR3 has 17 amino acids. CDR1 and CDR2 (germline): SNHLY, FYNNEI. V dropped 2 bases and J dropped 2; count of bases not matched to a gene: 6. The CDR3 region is CASSESPTSGGQETQYF. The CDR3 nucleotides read TGTGCCAGCAGTGAATCCCCAACTAGCGGGGGGCAAGAGACCCAGTACTTC.

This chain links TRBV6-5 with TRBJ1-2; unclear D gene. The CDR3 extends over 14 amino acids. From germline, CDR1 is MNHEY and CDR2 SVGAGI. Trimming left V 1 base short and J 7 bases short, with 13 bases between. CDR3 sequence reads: CASSYLSPTAGYTF. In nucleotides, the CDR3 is TGTGCCAGCAGTTACTTATCCCCTACGGCTGGCTACACCTTC.

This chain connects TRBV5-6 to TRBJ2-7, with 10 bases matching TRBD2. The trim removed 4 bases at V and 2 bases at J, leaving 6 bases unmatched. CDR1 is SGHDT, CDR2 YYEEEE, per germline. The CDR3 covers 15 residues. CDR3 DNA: TGTGCCAGCAGCCCCTCTAGCGGGGGTCCCTACGAGCAGTACTTC. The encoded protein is CASSPSSGGPYEQYF. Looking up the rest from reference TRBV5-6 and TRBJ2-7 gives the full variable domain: DAGVTQSPTHLIKTRGQQVTLRCSPKSGHDTVSWYQQALGQGPQFIFQYYEEEERQRGNFPDRFSGHQFPNYSSELNVNALLLGDSALYLCASSPSSGGPYEQYFGPGTRLTVT.

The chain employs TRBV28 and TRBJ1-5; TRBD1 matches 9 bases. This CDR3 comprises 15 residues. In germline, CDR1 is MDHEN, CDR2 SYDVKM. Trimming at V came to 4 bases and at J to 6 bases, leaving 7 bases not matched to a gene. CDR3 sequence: CASSSSGTGLQPQHF. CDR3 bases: TGTGCCAGCAGTTCCTCCGGGACAGGGCTTCAGCCCCAGCATTTT.

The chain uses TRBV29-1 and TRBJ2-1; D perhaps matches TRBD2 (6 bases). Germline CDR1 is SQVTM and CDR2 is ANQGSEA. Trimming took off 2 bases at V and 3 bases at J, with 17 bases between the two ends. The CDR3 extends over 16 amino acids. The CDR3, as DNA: TGCAGCGTTGAAAGGGGATCGGACTATCTCTACAATGAGCAGTTCTTC. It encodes CSVERGSDYLYNEQFF.

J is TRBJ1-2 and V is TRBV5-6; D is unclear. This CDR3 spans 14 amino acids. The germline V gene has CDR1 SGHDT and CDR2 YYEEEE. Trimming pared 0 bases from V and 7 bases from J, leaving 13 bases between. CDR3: CASSLARGSRGYTF. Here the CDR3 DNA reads TGTGCCAGCAGCTTGGCCCGGGGAAGTCGTGGCTACACCTTC.

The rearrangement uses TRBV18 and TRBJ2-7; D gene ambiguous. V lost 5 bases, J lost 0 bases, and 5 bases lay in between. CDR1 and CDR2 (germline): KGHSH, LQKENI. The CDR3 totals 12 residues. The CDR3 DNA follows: TGTGCCAGCTCATCGGTCTCCTACGAGCAGTACTTC. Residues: CASSSVSYEQYF.

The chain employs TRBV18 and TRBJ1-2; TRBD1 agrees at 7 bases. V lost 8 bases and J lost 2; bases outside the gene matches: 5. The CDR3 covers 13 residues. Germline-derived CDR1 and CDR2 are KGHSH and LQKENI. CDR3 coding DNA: TGTGCCAGCACCCCGGGACAGAACTATGGCTACACCTTC. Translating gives CASTPGQNYGYTF.

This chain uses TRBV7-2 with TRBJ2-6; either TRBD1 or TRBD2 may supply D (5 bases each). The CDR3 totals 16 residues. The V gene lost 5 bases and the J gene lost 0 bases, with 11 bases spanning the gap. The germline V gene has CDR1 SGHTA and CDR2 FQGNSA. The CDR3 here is CASSPSGTSGANVLTF. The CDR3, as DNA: TGTGCCAGCAGCCCCTCGGGGACCTCTGGGGCCAACGTCCTGACTTTC.

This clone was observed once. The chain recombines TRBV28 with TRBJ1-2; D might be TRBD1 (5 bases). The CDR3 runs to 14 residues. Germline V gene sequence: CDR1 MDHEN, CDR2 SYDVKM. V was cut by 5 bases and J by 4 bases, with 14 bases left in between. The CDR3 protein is CASSPSGQGYGYTF. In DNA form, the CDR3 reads TGTGCCAGCAGTCCTTCAGGGCAAGGCTATGGCTACACCTTC.

The CDR3 DNA reads TGTGCCAGCAGCCCGCGGACAGGGGGGAATGAGCAGTTCTTC. This gives the protein CASSPRTGGNEQFF. This chain uses TRBV9 with TRBJ2-1, with 10 bases aligning to TRBD1. The V segment lost 4 bases and the J segment 7 bases; nucleotides outside the gene matches: 5. CDR1 SGDLS and CDR2 YYNGEE come from the germline V gene. The CDR3 sequence is 14 residues long.

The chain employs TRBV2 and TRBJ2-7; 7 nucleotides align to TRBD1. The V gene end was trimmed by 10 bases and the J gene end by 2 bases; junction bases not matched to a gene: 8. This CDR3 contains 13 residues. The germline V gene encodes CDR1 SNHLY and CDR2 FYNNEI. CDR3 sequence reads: CATTWDSTYEQYF. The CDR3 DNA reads TGTGCCACCACGTGGGACAGCACCTACGAGCAGTACTTC. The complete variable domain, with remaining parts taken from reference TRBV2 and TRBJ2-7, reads EPEVTQTPSHQVTQMGQEVILRCVPISNHLYFYWYRQILGQKVEFLVSFYNNEISEKSEIFDDQFSVERPDGSNFTLKIRSTKLEDSAMYFCATTWDSTYEQYFGPGTRLTVT.